What follows are 24 T cell receptor beta chains derived from one specimen sequenced in a study of response to subunit inactivated influenza vaccine. TCRdb fed the RT-PCR reads into MiXCR, producing one record per CDR3 protein. The sample shows more than 400,000 distinct CDR3 sequences, about 7.2% of them seen only once. Specimen: PBMCs from blood, collected around 25 months after vaccination. Receptors originate from a man in his fifties or sixties who received an inactivated influenza vaccine.

This clonotype was recorded at least ten times. The V gene is TRBV29-1, the J gene TRBJ1-2, with a tentative D call TRBD1 (5 bases). Germline CDR1 and CDR2: SQVTM and ANQGSEA. The CDR3 covers 10 residues. V was cut by 6 bases and J by 7 bases, with 9 bases left in between. CDR3 region: CSVLRGGYTF. The DNA of the CDR3 is TGCAGCGTGTTAAGGGGTGGCTACACCTTC. Filled out from reference TRBV29-1 and TRBJ1-2, the complete variable domain reads SAVISQKPSRDICQRGTSLTIQCQVDSQVTMMFWYRQQPGQSLTLIATANQGSEATYESGFVIDKFPISRPNLTFSTLTVSNMSPEDSSIYLCSVLRGGYTFGSGTRLTVV.

The chain employs TRBV20-1 and TRBJ2-3, with D uncertain. Germline values: CDR1 DFQATT, CDR2 SNEGSKA (reference sequence). V lost 3 bases and J 2 bases, leaving 9 bases between the germline ends. The CDR3 runs 13 residues. The CDR3 sequence: CSASPQPTDTQYF. The CDR3 DNA sequence: TGCAGTGCTAGTCCACAGCCCACAGATACGCAGTATTTT.

This clonotype was counted a few times. The V call is TRBV20-1, the J call TRBJ2-2; D might be TRBD2 (6 bases). Trimming left V 3 bases short and J 2 bases short, with 19 bases between. The CDR3 extends over 17 amino acids. The germline gives CDR1 DFQATT, CDR2 SNEGSKA (reference sequence). The CDR3 bases are TGCAGTGCTAGTCTGACCCCGACGGGAGTAAACACCGGGGAGCTGTTTTTT. Translated, it gives CSASLTPTGVNTGELFF.

V and J are TRBV5-5 and TRBJ1-1; possible D gene TRBD1, 6 bases. This CDR3 comprises 14 residues. Trimming left V 2 bases short and J 5 bases short, with 13 bases between. Per germline, CDR1 SGHKS and CDR2 YYEKEE (reference sequence). DNA of the CDR3: TGTGCCAGCAGCTTCTGGGGGGGCTCGACTGAAGCTTTCTTT. The encoded protein is CASSFWGGSTEAFF.

This clonotype occurred many times. The V and J genes are TRBV20-1 and TRBJ2-3; D remains unclear. V was trimmed by 3 bases and J by 3 bases, leaving 7 bases between them. The CDR3 runs to 12 residues. Germline-derived CDR1 and CDR2 are DFQATT and SNEGSKA (reference sequence). CDR3 in DNA: TGCAGTGCTAGTCGCCAGACAGATACGCAGTATTTT. Protein sequence: CSASRQTDTQYF.

This clonotype was counted many times. The CDR3 sequence: CASSRAGAPQDTQYF. The CDR3 bases are TGCGCCAGCAGCCGAGCGGGGGCCCCGCAGGATACGCAGTATTTT. The chain has TRBV4-1 and TRBJ2-3, with 8 bases matching TRBD2. This CDR3 has 15 amino acids. The V gene's germline CDR1 is MGHRA and CDR2 YSYEKL. With V trimmed by 4 bases and J by 6 bases, 9 bases remained unmatched.

This clonotype was observed a few times. The chain joins TRBV4-1 to TRBJ2-3; no firm D call. Per the germline V gene, CDR1 is MGHRA and CDR2 is YSYEKL. This CDR3 is 18 amino acids long. V was cut by 0 bases and J by 4 bases, with 20 bases left in between. Here the CDR3 reads CASSQDIPPVPGADTQYF. For the CDR3, the DNA is TGCGCCAGCAGCCAAGATATCCCCCCTGTTCCCGGCGCAGATACGCAGTATTTT.

This clonotype was observed a few times. V gene TRBV20-1 combines with J gene TRBJ2-7, with TRBD1 as a possible D gene (6 bases). This CDR3 spans 15 amino acids. Trimming took 0 bases from V and 6 from J, leaving 18 bases between them. Per germline, CDR1 DFQATT and CDR2 SNEGSKA (reference sequence). In DNA, the CDR3 is TGCAGTGCTAGAGATCAGGCAGGGGTGATCTCCGAGCAGTACTTC. It is translated as CSARDQAGVISEQYF.

In its sample, this clonotype was seen many times. The chain uses TRBV5-6 and TRBJ1-2; D unresolved. Trimming removed 1 base at V and 2 bases at J, with 18 bases between. The germline V gene encodes CDR1 SGHDT and CDR2 YYEEEE. This CDR3 has 17 residues. The CDR3 coding sequence is TGTGCCAGCAGCTTGTATCCCTCAAGGTTGGGGAACTATGGCTACACCTTC. It translates to CASSLYPSRLGNYGYTF. The full variable domain, in which reference TRBV5-6 and TRBJ1-2 provide the parts outside the CDR3, is DAGVTQSPTHLIKTRGQQVTLRCSPKSGHDTVSWYQQALGQGPQFIFQYYEEEERQRGNFPDRFSGHQFPNYSSELNVNALLLGDSALYLCASSLYPSRLGNYGYTFGSGTRLTVV.

There are many counts of this clonotype. The V and J genes are TRBV7-9 and TRBJ1-2; D uncertain. The germline V gene encodes CDR1 SEHNR and CDR2 FQNEAQ (reference sequence). CDR3 length: 12 residues. V was clipped by 1 base and J by 4 bases, with 4 bases between them. CDR3 in DNA: TGTGCCAGCAGCTTAGATGGCTATGGCTACACCTTC. Translated, it gives CASSLDGYGYTF.

This clonotype was counted between two and nine times. The chain carries TRBV3-1 and TRBJ1-2, with 7 bases identical to TRBD1. Trimming cost V 4 bases and J 1 base; bases outside gene matches: 3. The germline V gene encodes CDR1 LGHDT and CDR2 YNNKEL (reference sequence). The CDR3 covers 14 residues. The CDR3 reads CASSPGQLNYGYTF. DNA for the CDR3: TGTGCCAGCAGCCCGGGACAGCTTAACTATGGCTACACCTTC. The complete variable domain, with remaining parts taken from reference TRBV3-1 and TRBJ1-2, reads DTAVSQTPKYLVTQMGNDKSIKCEQNLGHDTMYWYKQDSKKFLKIMFSYNNKELIINETVPNRFSPKSPDKAHLNLHINSLELGDSAVYFCASSPGQLNYGYTFGSGTRLTVV.

In its sample, this clonotype was seen a few times. This sequence joins TRBV11-1 and TRBJ1-1; D remains unclear. This CDR3 has 18 residues. In germline, CDR1 is SGHAT, CDR2 FQDESV (reference sequence). Trimming cost V 6 bases and J 3 bases, with 26 bases left between them. CDR3 coding DNA: TGTGCCAGCAGTTCCTCACATAGAAATCTGGTGGTGGACACTGAAGCTTTCTTT. This codes for CASSSSHRNLVVDTEAFF.

V and J are TRBV6-5 and TRBJ1-2, with D uncertain. The germline V and J ends were trimmed by 2 bases and 0 bases, with 4 bases remaining between them. This CDR3 region has 13 residues. The germline CDR1 and CDR2 sequences are MNHEY and SVGAGI. The CDR3 sequence is CASSYAANYGYTF. DNA of the CDR3: TGTGCCAGCAGTTACGCCGCTAACTATGGCTACACCTTC.

A word on this clonotype: It may be a read error: a sequence one base away is much more abundant. The chain joins TRBV7-3 to TRBJ2-2; D is perhaps TRBD2 (6 bases). Trimming removed 5 bases from V and 3 bases from J, with 10 bases in between. The germline V gene has CDR1 SGHTA and CDR2 FQGTGA. The CDR3 has 14 amino acids. The CDR3 nucleotides are TGTGCCAGCAGCCGGGGGACCTACACCGGGGAGCTGTTTTTT. Its translation: CASSRGTYTGELFF.

This clonotype has ten or more counts. The chain combines TRBV12-3 or TRBV12-4 with TRBJ2-1; 9 nucleotides match TRBD2. The CDR3 consists of 15 residues. The ends lost 3 bases at V and 2 bases at J; junction bases unmatched: 2. CDR3 nucleotides: TGTGCCAGCAGTTTTTTAGCGGGAGCCTACAATGAGCAGTTCTTC. It yields the protein CASSFLAGAYNEQFF.

This clonotype occurred many times. The chain recombines TRBV29-1 with TRBJ2-5; tentatively, D is TRBD1 (5 bases). The CDR3 is 14 residues long. The V and J ends lost 0 bases and 5 bases respectively, with 13 bases between them. From germline, CDR1 is SQVTM and CDR2 ANQGSEA. The CDR3 sequence: CSVEDGRGAETQYF. The CDR3 coding sequence is TGCAGCGTTGAAGATGGCCGTGGGGCTGAGACCCAGTACTTC.

This clonotype has a handful of counts. The chain couples TRBV5-1 to TRBJ2-1, with 8 bases matching TRBD2. Germline assignment: CDR1 SGHRS and CDR2 YFSETQ. CDR3 length equals 16 residues. V shed 5 bases, J shed 3 bases, and the junction held 10 bases outside the gene matches. The CDR3, as DNA: TGCGCCAGCAGTCTTAGTAGCGGGACCATCTACAATGAGCAGTTCTTC. Its translation: CASSLSSGTIYNEQFF.

The genes are TRBV4-2 and TRBJ1-5, with D unresolved. The CDR3 has 14 amino acids. V lost 1 base to trimming and J lost 2 bases, with 6 bases between them. Looked up from germline, CDR1 is LGHNA and CDR2 is YNFKEQ. The CDR3 nucleotides read TGTGCCAGCAGCCAAGTGGACGGCAATCAGCCCCAGCATTTT. It translates to CASSQVDGNQPQHF.

There are a few counts of this clonotype. The chain links TRBV7-2 to TRBJ1-1; D unclear. CDR3 size: 14 residues. In germline, CDR1 is SGHTA, CDR2 FQGNSA. V gave up 4 bases and J gave up 0 bases, with 9 bases separating them. The CDR3 loop is CASSSGVVNTEAFF. DNA of the CDR3: TGTGCCAGCAGCTCCGGGGTGGTGAACACTGAAGCTTTCTTT.

This clonotype was detected many times. This chain uses TRBV12-3 or TRBV12-4 with TRBJ1-3; perhaps TRBD1 as D (5 bases). With 5 bases removed from V and 12 bases from J, the gap between germline ends came to 14 bases. The CDR3 sequence is 12 residues long. CDR3 region: CASSGGTGNIYF. For the CDR3, the DNA is TGTGCCAGCAGTGGGGGAACTGGAAACATATATTTT.

The chain combines TRBV21-1 with TRBJ2-7; the table assigns TRBD1, which was not confirmed against the DNA. TRBV21-1 is a pseudogene. CDR3 size: 15 residues. The CDR3 here is CASSPTNIPGTEQYF. The CDR3 DNA reads as TGTGCCAGCAGCCCTACAAACATCCCAGGGACCGAGCAGTACTTC.

This clonotype was counted once. The J gene is TRBJ2-3, the V gene TRBV9; D remains unclear. Trimming took off 4 bases at V and 5 bases at J, with 8 bases between the two ends. The CDR3 consists of 12 residues. Germline assignment: CDR1 SGDLS and CDR2 YYNGEE. The CDR3 protein is CASSIEGDTQYF. The CDR3 DNA sequence: TGTGCCAGCAGCATAGAAGGAGATACGCAGTATTTT.

V and J are TRBV6-1 and TRBJ1-5; D ambiguous. Between the trimmed V and J ends, which lost 7 bases and 7 bases, there was a span of 14 bases. Germline V CDR1 and CDR2: MNHNS, SASEGT. The length of the CDR3 is 13 residues. The CDR3 is CASTIHPGQPQHF. As DNA, the CDR3 is TGTGCCAGCACTATTCACCCGGGGCAGCCCCAGCATTTT.

In its sample, this clonotype was seen a few times. The rearrangement links TRBV6-1 to TRBJ1-3; maybe TRBD1 (6 bases). CDR1 and CDR2 (germline): MNHNS, SASEGT. The V end lost 8 bases, the J end lost 1 base, and 12 bases lay between the germline ends. The length of the CDR3 is 14 residues. Here the CDR3 reads CASAWGASGNTIYF. The CDR3 nucleotides are TGTGCCAGCGCTTGGGGGGCGTCTGGAAACACCATATATTTT.